The next 4 T cell receptor beta chains were all read from a single sample in a study of Tregs in tolerant kidney transplant recipients. Recipients received nonmyeloablative bone marrow transplants from related graft donors, with transient mixed chimerism. Profiling relied on immunoSEQ multiplex PCR, and the TCRdb table lists in-frame clones only, not all of them. Of about 50,000 clones in the sample, approximately 89% were seen once. The input for sequencing was CD8+ T cells from blood (PBMCs), taken 12 months after the transplant. These receptor sequences come from a human patient who received a combined kidney and bone marrow transplant. T cells may partly derive from the graft donor.

The chain uses TRBV4-1 and TRBJ2-7, with a tentative D call TRBD1 (5 bases). Germline assignment: CDR1 MGHRA and CDR2 YSYEKL. There are 16 residues in the CDR3. Trimming took 1 base from V and 5 from J, leaving 18 bases between them. CDR3 in DNA: TGCGCCAGCAGCCAAGGTTGGGGAACAGGTCCCCACGAGCAGTACTTC. Amino acids: CASSQGWGTGPHEQYF.

This chain joins TRBV19 and TRBJ1-4, with 10 bases matching TRBD1. This CDR3 is 17 amino acids long. Germline V gene lookup returns CDR1 LNHDA and CDR2 SQIVND (reference sequence). With 7 bases clipped from V and 2 bases from J, the junction kept 10 bases outside the gene matches. As DNA, the CDR3 is TGTGCCAGTAAAGTCCCGGGACAGGGGTACACTAATGAAAAACTGTTTTTT. It is translated as CASKVPGQGYTNEKLFF.

The rearrangement links TRBV6-1 to TRBJ1-5; the D is unclear. The ends were cut back, 1 base at V and 6 bases at J, with 13 bases in the middle. The germline gives CDR1 MNHNS, CDR2 SASEGT. The CDR3 has 15 residues. The CDR3 nucleotides are TGTGCCAGCAGTGAAGGTGTAGGGCGGGGTCAGCCCCAGCATTTT. Its translation: CASSEGVGRGQPQHF.

The chain carries TRBV30 and TRBJ2-2, with a possible D match to TRBD2 (5 bases). CDR1 and CDR2 (germline): GTSNPN, SVGIG (reference sequence). The CDR3 consists of 13 residues. Trimming left V 5 bases short and J 4 bases short, with 11 bases between. For the CDR3, the DNA is TGTGCCTGGGACACCCGGGGCACCGGGGAGCTGTTTTTT. Translation gives CAWDTRGTGELFF.